Shown below are 10 T cell receptor beta chains from a single sample sequenced in a study of blood T cell repertoires in COVID-19 (dated by TCRdb to the early 2020s). The library was prepared using the immunoSEQ multiplex PCR assay. Here the immuneACCESS table is served through TCRdb, limited to in-frame sequences with V and J called. Missing clones are a known gap in these copies; in checked studies unresolved V genes cover under half, and the rest lacks a known reason. In this sample the table shows about 300,000 clones, more than 75% of which occur a single time. The top ten constitute around 1.7% of the sample. The sample taken for sequencing was peripheral blood. The receptor set was obtained from a woman aged 50 to 60 with acute or convalescent COVID-19.

The CDR3 nucleotides are TGTGCCAGCAGCGTAGACCGCGGGAGGGCCGGGGAGCTGTTTTTT. As protein: CASSVDRGRAGELFF. V and J are TRBV9 and TRBJ2-2, with 9 bases lining up with TRBD2. CDR3 length: 15 residues. The V gene's germline CDR1 is SGDLS and CDR2 YYNGEE. V was pared by 0 bases and J by 6 bases, with 3 bases of the junction left unmatched.

The V call is TRBV15, the J call TRBJ1-1; the match to TRBD1 covers 10 bases. The CDR3 is 16 residues long. Germline loops: CDR1 LNHNV, CDR2 YYDKDF (reference sequence). V shed 5 bases and J 1 base; nucleotides not matched to a gene: 7. The CDR3 reads CATSEPGTGENTEAFF. The DNA of the CDR3 is TGTGCCACCAGCGAACCCGGGACAGGGGAGAACACTGAAGCTTTCTTT.

Only one count was recorded for this clone. The chain joins TRBV6-1 to TRBJ2-7, with D perhaps matching TRBD1 (5 bases). CDR1 and CDR2 from the germline V gene are MNHNS and SASEGT. The germline V and J ends were trimmed by 2 bases and 1 base, with 9 bases remaining between them. The CDR3 has 14 amino acids. For the CDR3, the DNA is TGTGCCAGCAGTGAAAGGTCAGGGTCCTACGAGCAGTACTTC. Residues: CASSERSGSYEQYF.

The V and J genes are TRBV4-1 and TRBJ2-7; TRBD2 aligns across 14 bases. The CDR3 spans 18 residues. Germline V gives CDR1 MGHRA, CDR2 YSYEKL. V gave up 3 bases and J gave up 6 bases; unmatched junction bases: 13. The CDR3 nucleotides are TGCGCCAGCAGCCACCGACTAGCGGGAGGGCCGTCGTTAAGCGAGCAGTACTTC. Translating it yields CASSHRLAGGPSLSEQYF.

This clone came up once. The chain has TRBV10-3 and TRBJ1-5; weak D call: TRBD1 (6 bases). V gave up 3 bases and J gave up 0 bases, with 9 bases separating them. Germline CDR1 ENHRY, CDR2 SYGVKD. CDR3 size: 15 residues. The CDR3 loop is CAISEQGHSNQPQHF. Here the CDR3 DNA reads TGTGCCATCAGTGAACAGGGCCATAGCAATCAGCCCCAGCATTTT.

This chain uses TRBV24-1 with TRBJ1-1; perhaps TRBD1 as D (5 bases). Germline-derived CDR1 and CDR2 are KGHDR and SFDVKD. The CDR3 consists of 15 residues. Trimming took off 3 bases at V and 4 bases at J, with 14 bases between the two ends. CDR3 in DNA: TGTGCCACCAGTGATCCCGACAGTAAGGGCACTGAAGCTTTCTTT. Translated, it gives CATSDPDSKGTEAFF.

The chain links TRBV24-1 to TRBJ1-6, with TRBD1 matching over 9 bases. V was clipped by 6 bases and J by 7 bases; unmatched bases: 3. CDR1 and CDR2 from the germline V gene are KGHDR and SFDVKD. This CDR3 is 14 amino acids long. The CDR3 reads CATSRTGANSPLHF. The CDR3 coding sequence is TGTGCCACCAGTCGGACAGGGGCAAATTCACCCCTCCACTTT.

The chain employs TRBV5-1 and TRBJ2-7, with 7 bases matching TRBD1. CDR1 and CDR2 from the germline V gene are SGHRS and YFSETQ. With V trimmed by 0 bases and J by 4 bases, 7 bases remained unmatched. This CDR3 region has 15 residues. The CDR3 region has the DNA TGCGCCAGCAGCTTGGAAGAGGGGGCGCGGTACGAGCAGTACTTC. Residues: CASSLEEGARYEQYF.

The CDR3 nucleotides read TGTGCCAGCAGCTTAGTGCCAGGGTTTTGGAATGGCTACACCTTC. As protein: CASSLVPGFWNGYTF. V usage is TRBV7-8 and J usage is TRBJ1-2; D possibly corresponds to TRBD1 (5 bases). CDR3 length: 15 amino acids. Germline V CDR1 and CDR2: SGHVS, FQNEAQ. V was clipped by 1 base and J by 6 bases, with 15 bases between them.

The chain uses TRBV19 and TRBJ2-7; a possible D gene is TRBD2 (5 bases). Germline values: CDR1 LNHDA, CDR2 SQIVND (reference sequence). The CDR3 covers 15 residues. V was cut by 1 base and J by 2 bases, with 12 bases left in between. For the CDR3, the DNA is TGTGCCAGTAGTATAGTAGGAGGCAAAACCTACGAGCAGTACTTC. Its translation is CASSIVGGKTYEQYF.